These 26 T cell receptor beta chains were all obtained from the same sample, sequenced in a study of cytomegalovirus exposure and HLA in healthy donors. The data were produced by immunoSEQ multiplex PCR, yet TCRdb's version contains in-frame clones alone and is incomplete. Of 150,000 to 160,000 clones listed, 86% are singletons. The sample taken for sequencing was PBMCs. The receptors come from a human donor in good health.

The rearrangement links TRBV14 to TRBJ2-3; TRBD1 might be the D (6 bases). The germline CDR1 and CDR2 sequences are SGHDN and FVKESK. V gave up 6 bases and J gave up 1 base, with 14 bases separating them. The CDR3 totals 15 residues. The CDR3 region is CASRPSGGGTDTQYF. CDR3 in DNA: TGTGCCAGCAGGCCCAGTGGGGGCGGCACAGATACGCAGTATTTT.

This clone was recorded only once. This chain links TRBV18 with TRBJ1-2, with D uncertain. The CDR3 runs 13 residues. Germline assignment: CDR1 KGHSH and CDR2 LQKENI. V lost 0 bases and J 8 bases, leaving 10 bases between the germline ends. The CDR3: CASSPPEGVGYTF. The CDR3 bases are TGTGCCAGCTCACCACCGGAGGGCGTGGGCTACACCTTC.

Here the CDR3 DNA reads TGCGCCAGCAGCCGACTAGGAGCTGAGAATGAGCAGTTCTTC. Translation: CASSRLGAENEQFF. The rearrangement links TRBV5-1 to TRBJ2-1; TRBD2 might be the D (6 bases). Germline values: CDR1 SGHRS, CDR2 YFSETQ. V lost 4 bases to trimming and J lost 7 bases, with 15 bases between them. This CDR3 contains 14 residues. Full variable domain (missing parts from reference TRBV5-1 and TRBJ2-1): KAGVTQTPRYLIKTRGQQVTLSCSPISGHRSVSWYQQTPGQGLQFLFEYFSETQRNKGNFPGRFSGRQFSNSRSEMNVSTLELGDSALYLCASSRLGAENEQFFGPGTRLTVL.

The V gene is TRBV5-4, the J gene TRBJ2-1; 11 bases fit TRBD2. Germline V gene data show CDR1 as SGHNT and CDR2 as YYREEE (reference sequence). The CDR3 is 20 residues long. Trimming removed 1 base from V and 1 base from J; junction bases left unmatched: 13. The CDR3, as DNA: TGTGCCAGCAGCTTGTTGTTTCTAGCGGGAGGATCTTTTTCCTACAATGAGCAGTTCTTC. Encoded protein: CASSLLFLAGGSFSYNEQFF.

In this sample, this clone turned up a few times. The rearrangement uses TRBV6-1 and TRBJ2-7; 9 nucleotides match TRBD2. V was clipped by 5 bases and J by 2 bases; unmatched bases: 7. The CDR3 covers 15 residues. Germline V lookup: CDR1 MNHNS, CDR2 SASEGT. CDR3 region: CASSSLAGSPYEQYF. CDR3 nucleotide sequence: TGTGCCAGCAGTAGTCTAGCGGGGAGTCCCTACGAGCAGTACTTC.

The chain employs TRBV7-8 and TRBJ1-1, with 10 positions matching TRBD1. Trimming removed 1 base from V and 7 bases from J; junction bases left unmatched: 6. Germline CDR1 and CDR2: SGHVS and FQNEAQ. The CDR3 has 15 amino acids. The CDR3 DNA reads TGTGCCAGCAGCTTAGGGGACAGGGGTTTGGGTGAAGCTTTCTTT. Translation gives CASSLGDRGLGEAFF.

The DNA of the CDR3 is TGTGCCTGGAGTGTAACAGGGAGCTCTGGAAACACCATATATTTT. Translated: CAWSVTGSSGNTIYF. The chain carries TRBV30 and TRBJ1-3; D is possibly TRBD1 (6 bases). The V end lost 0 bases, the J end lost 0 bases, and 9 bases lay between the germline ends. CDR3 length equals 15 residues. Germline CDR1 reads GTSNPN; CDR2 reads SVGIG (reference sequence).

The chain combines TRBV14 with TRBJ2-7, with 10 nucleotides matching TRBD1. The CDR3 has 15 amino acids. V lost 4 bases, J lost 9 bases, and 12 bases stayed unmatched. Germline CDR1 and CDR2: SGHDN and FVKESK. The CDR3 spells CASSPLSGQGRVQYF. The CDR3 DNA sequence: TGTGCCAGCAGCCCTCTCTCGGGACAGGGGAGGGTGCAGTACTTC.

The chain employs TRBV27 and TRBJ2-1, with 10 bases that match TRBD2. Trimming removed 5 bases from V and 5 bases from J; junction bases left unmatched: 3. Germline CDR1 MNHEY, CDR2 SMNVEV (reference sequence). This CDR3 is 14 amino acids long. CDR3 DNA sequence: TGTGCCAGCAGTGCTAGCGGGAGCCACAATGAGCAGTTCTTC. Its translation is CASSASGSHNEQFF.

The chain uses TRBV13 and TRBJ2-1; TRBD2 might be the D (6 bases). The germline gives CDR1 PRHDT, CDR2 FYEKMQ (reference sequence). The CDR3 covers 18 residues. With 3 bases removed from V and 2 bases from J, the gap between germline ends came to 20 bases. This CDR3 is CASSFAGGGSVTYNEQFF. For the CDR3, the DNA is TGTGCCAGCAGCTTTGCCGGCGGAGGGAGCGTTACCTACAATGAGCAGTTCTTC.

The CDR3: CASSLMSSGSLDTQYF. The CDR3 nucleotides are TGTGCCAGCAGCTTGATGAGTAGCGGGAGTTTAGATACGCAGTATTTT. The V gene is TRBV7-8, the J gene TRBJ2-3, with TRBD2 identical over 9 bases. The germline CDR1 and CDR2 sequences are SGHVS and FQNEAQ. This CDR3 region has 16 residues. Trimming removed 3 bases from V and 5 bases from J; junction bases left unmatched: 9. Supplemented by reference TRBV7-8 and TRBJ2-3, the full variable domain reads GAGVSQSPRYKVAKRGQDVALRCDPISGHVSLFWYQQALGQGPEFLTYFQNEAQLDKSGLPSDRFFAERPEGSVSTLKIQRTQQEDSAVYLCASSLMSSGSLDTQYFGPGTRLTVL.

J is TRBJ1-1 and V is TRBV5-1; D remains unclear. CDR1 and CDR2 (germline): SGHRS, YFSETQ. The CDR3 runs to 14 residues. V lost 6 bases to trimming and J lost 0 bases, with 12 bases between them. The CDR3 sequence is CASTLEGLNTEAFF. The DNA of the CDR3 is TGCGCCAGCACCCTTGAGGGCTTGAACACTGAAGCTTTCTTT.

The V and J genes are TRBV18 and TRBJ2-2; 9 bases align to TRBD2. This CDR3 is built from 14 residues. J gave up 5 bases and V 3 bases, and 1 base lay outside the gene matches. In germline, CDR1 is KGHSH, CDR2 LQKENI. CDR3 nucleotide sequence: TGTGCCAGCTCACCTAGCGGGAGTACCGGGGAGCTGTTTTTT. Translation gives CASSPSGSTGELFF. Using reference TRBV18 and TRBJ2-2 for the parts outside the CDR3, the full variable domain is NAGVMQNPRHLVRRRGQEARLRCSPMKGHSHVYWYRQLPEEGLKFMVYLQKENIIDESGMPKERFSAEFPKEGPSILRIQQVVRGDSAAYFCASSPSGSTGELFFGEGSRLTVL.

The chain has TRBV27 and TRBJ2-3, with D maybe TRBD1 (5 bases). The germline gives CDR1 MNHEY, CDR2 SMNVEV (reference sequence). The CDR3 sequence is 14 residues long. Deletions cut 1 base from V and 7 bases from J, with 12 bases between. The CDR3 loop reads CASSLYLDSYTQYF. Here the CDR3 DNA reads TGTGCCAGCAGTTTATACCTAGACAGCTATACGCAGTATTTT.

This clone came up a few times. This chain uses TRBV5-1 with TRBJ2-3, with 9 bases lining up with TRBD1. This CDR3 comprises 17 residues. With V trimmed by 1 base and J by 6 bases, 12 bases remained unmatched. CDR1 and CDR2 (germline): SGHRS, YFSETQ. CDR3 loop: CASSLSSSGTGSDTQYF. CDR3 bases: TGCGCCAGCAGCTTGTCCAGCTCCGGGACAGGGAGTGATACGCAGTATTTT.

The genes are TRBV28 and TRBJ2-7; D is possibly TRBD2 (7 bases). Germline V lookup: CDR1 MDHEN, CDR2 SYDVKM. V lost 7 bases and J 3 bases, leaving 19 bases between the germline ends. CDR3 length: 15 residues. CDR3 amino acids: CASTMLGAGVYEQYF. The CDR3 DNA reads TGTGCCAGCACTATGCTGGGGGCGGGAGTCTACGAGCAGTACTTC.

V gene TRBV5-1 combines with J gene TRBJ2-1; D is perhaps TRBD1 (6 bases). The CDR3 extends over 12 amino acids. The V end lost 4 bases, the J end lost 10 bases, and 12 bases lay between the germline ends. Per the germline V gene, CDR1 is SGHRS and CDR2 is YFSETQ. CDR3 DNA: TGCGCCAGCAGCCTCGGACAGCTCGAGCAGTTCTTC. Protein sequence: CASSLGQLEQFF.

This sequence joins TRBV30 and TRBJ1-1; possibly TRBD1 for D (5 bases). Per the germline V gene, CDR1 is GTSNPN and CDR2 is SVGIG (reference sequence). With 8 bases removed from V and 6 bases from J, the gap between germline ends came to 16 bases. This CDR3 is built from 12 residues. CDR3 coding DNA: TGTGCCGGTAATTCTCAAGGGGCTGAAGCTTTCTTT. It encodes CAGNSQGAEAFF.

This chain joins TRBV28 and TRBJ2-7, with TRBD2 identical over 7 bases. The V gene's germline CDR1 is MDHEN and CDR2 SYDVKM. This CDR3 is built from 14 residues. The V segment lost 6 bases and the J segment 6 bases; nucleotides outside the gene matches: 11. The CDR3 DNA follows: TGTGCCAGCAGGGGAGGGAGGGCCCTTGGCGAGCAGTACTTC. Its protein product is CASRGGRALGEQYF.

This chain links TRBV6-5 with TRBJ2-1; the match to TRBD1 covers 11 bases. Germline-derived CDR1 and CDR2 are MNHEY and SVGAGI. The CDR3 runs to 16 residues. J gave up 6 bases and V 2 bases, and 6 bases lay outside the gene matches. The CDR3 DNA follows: TGTGCCAGCAGTTACCTTAGTGGACAGGGGGCCAATGAGCAGTTCTTC. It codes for CASSYLSGQGANEQFF.

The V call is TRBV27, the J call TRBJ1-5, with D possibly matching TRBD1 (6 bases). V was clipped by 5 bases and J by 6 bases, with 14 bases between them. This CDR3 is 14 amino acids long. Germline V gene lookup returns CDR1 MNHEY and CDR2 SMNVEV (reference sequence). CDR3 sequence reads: CASSLIAGVQPQHF. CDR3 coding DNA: TGTGCCAGCAGTCTCATTGCAGGGGTTCAGCCCCAGCATTTT.

The CDR3 DNA sequence: TGTGCCAGCAGTGAAGCTCGCAAGGGGAATGAGCAGTTCTTC. Translation: CASSEARKGNEQFF. The chain recombines TRBV25-1 with TRBJ2-1, with D perhaps TRBD1 (5 bases). The CDR3 is made up of 14 amino acids. The germline gives CDR1 MGHDK, CDR2 SYGVNS. Trimming left V 2 bases short and J 7 bases short, with 12 bases between.

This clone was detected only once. The CDR3 DNA reads as TGTGCCAGCAGCCCGGGACAGCACCTCACCGGGGAGCTGTTTTTT. This gives the protein CASSPGQHLTGELFF. The genes are TRBV6-5 and TRBJ2-2; 7 bases align to TRBD1. Germline V gene lookup returns CDR1 MNHEY and CDR2 SVGAGI. The trim removed 6 bases at V and 4 bases at J, leaving 8 bases unmatched. CDR3 length: 15 amino acids.

CDR3 coding DNA: TGCGCCAGCAGCTTCGAACCGGCGGGGAACTATGGCTACACCTTC. This codes for CASSFEPAGNYGYTF. The chain links TRBV5-1 to TRBJ1-2, with D unresolved. Germline lookup yields CDR1 SGHRS and CDR2 YFSETQ. This CDR3 has 15 amino acids. The V gene lost 2 bases and the J gene lost 2 bases, with 13 bases spanning the gap.

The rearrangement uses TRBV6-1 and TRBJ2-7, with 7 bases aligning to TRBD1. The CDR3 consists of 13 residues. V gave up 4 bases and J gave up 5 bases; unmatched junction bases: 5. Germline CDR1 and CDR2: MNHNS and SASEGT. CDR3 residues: CASSVPGTDEQYF. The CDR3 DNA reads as TGTGCCAGCAGTGTCCCGGGGACAGACGAGCAGTACTTC.

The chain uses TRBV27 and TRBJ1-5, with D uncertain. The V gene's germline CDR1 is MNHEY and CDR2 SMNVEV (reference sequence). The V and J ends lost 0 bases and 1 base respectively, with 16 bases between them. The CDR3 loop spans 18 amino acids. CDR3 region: CASSLSIPVLWSNQPQHF. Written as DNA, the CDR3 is TGTGCCAGCAGTTTATCCATCCCGGTCCTATGGAGCAATCAGCCCCAGCATTTT.